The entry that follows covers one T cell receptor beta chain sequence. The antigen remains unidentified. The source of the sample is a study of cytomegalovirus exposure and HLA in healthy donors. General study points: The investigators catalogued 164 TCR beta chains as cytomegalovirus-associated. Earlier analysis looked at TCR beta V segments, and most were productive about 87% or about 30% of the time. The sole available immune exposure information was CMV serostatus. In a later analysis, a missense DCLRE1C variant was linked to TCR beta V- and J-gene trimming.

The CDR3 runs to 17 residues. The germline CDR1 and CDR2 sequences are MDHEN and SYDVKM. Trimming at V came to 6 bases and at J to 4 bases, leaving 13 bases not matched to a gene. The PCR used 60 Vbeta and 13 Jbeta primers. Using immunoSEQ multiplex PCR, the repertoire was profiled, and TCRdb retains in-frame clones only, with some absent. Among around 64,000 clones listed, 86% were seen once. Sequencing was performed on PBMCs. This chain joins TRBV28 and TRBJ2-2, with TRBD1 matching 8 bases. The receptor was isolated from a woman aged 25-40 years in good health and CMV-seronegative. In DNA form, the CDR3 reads TGTGCCAGCAGCGGAACTTGGACAGGGAGAAGCACCGGGGAGCTGTTTTTT. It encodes CASSGTWTGRSTGELFF.